This T cell receptor beta chain originates from a study of OX40 agonist ivuxolimab in advanced cancers. Turning to the study itself: Ivuxolimab was delivered to patients intravenously every 2 weeks at doses spanning 0.01 to 10 mg/kg.

The protocol was immunoSEQ multiplex PCR, while the TCRdb copy is restricted to in-frame clones and leaves out a portion. The sample has 30,000 to 45,000 clones; 65% to 80% are singletons. This CDR3 has 14 residues. V shed 3 bases and J shed 0 bases, with 7 bases lying between them. Germline V gene lookup returns CDR1 SGHNT and CDR2 YENEEA. As to this clone: Other nucleotide sequences in the sample specify the same CDR3.

Sequenced material: CD4+ or CD8+ T cells sorted from blood, taken in a trial of the OX40 agonist ivuxolimab. The genes are TRBV11-3 and TRBJ2-3, with TRBD1 as a possible D gene (5 bases). This sequence originates from an adult with an advanced solid tumor such as melanoma, head and neck, liver or kidney cancer. This CDR3 reads CASSLTASTDTQYF. Here the CDR3 DNA reads TGTGCCAGCAGCTTGACAGCTAGCACAGATACGCAGTATTTT.